This T cell receptor (beta chain) comes out of a study of T cell responses to AZD1222 COVID-19 vaccine. The table came from immunoSEQ multiplex PCR; TCRdb's copy has only in-frame clones and leaves some out. The table has 57,000 or so clones, roughly 80% seen once; the top ten hold roughly an eighth. For this clone: Its antigen is as yet unknown.

Study-wide points: Reports say nearly half of spike-specific TCRs go after unmutated variant regions. Possibly, clonal diversity was underestimated; donors were largely white British and included more females.

Trimming removed 4 bases at V and 9 bases at J, with 10 bases between. CDR1 is SEHNR, CDR2 FQNEAQ, per germline (reference sequence). This CDR3 spans 13 amino acids. Sample: peripheral blood, taken on day 0 of AZD1222 vaccination. The receptor was isolated from an adult in good health. The chain carries TRBV7-9 and TRBJ1-6, with a weak D call TRBD1 (5 bases). CDR3 sequence: CASSSERGSPLHF. The CDR3 coding sequence is TGTGCCAGCAGCTCAGAGAGGGGTTCACCCCTCCACTTT.